A single sample gave rise to the 13 T cell receptor beta chains below, sequenced in a study of CD4 T cells in relation to SARS-CoV-2 and coronaviruses. These receptors lack a known antigen. Repertoires were generated with immunoSEQ multiplex PCR, while TCRdb's copy carries only in-frame clones and drops some. The sample has around 28,000 clones, over 60% seen once. Sequencing was performed on memory CD4+ T cells from PBMCs, cultured in vitro. Receptor source: an adult with COVID-19.

V gene TRBV5-1 combines with J gene TRBJ2-5; no firm D call. Germline V gives CDR1 SGHRS, CDR2 YFSETQ. V was trimmed by 1 base and J by 0 bases, leaving 7 bases between them. There are 14 residues in the CDR3. CDR3 sequence: CASSLRPDQETQYF. The CDR3 nucleotides are TGCGCCAGCAGCTTGCGGCCAGACCAAGAGACCCAGTACTTC.

The chain uses TRBV3-1 (or the pseudogene TRBV3-2) and TRBJ1-1, with 9 positions matching TRBD1. This CDR3 has 16 amino acids. Germline CDR1 LGHDT, CDR2 YNNKEL (reference sequence). Germline trimming cut 11 bases from V and 0 bases from J; bases unmatched to any gene: 13. The DNA of the CDR3 is TGTGCCTTAGGGGCTTGGGGACAGGGAATGAACACTGAAGCTTTCTTT. Protein sequence: CALGAWGQGMNTEAFF.

V gene TRBV19 combines with J gene TRBJ2-7; TRBD1 matches 8 bases. CDR3 length: 15 amino acids. J lost 3 bases, V lost 3 bases, and 7 bases had no gene match. From germline, CDR1 is LNHDA and CDR2 SQIVND (reference sequence). CDR3 DNA: TGTGCCAGTAGTATGTCCGCAGGGGGCATCTACGAGCAGTACTTC. It is translated as CASSMSAGGIYEQYF.

This chain connects TRBV4-3 to TRBJ2-1; 8 positions match TRBD2. The V gene end was trimmed by 0 bases and the J gene end by 10 bases; junction bases not matched to a gene: 8. The germline V gene encodes CDR1 LGHNA and CDR2 YSLEER. The CDR3 has 15 amino acids. CDR3 coding DNA: TGCGCCAGCAGCCAAGAATTCGTTAGCGGGACGGAGCAGTTCTTC. Its translation is CASSQEFVSGTEQFF.

This chain links TRBV6-5 with TRBJ1-2; TRBD1 aligns across 7 bases. V was pared by 5 bases and J by 4 bases, with 4 bases of the junction left unmatched. The length of the CDR3 is 13 residues. Germline values: CDR1 MNHEY, CDR2 SVGAGI. The CDR3 nucleotides are TGTGCCAGCAGTAAGACAGGGTCCTATGGCTACACCTTC. It yields the protein CASSKTGSYGYTF.

The genes are TRBV4-1 and TRBJ2-1; TRBD2 aligns across 10 bases. The CDR3 totals 17 residues. Germline-derived CDR1 and CDR2 are MGHRA and YSYEKL. J lost 2 bases, V lost 0 bases, and 4 bases had no gene match. DNA of the CDR3: TGCGCCAGCAGCCAAGATCCTAGCGGGGGAGCCTACAATGAGCAGTTCTTC. Its protein product is CASSQDPSGGAYNEQFF.

Only a few counts were recorded for this clone. This chain connects TRBV19 to TRBJ1-6, with D possibly matching TRBD1 (6 bases). This CDR3 is 15 amino acids long. From germline, CDR1 is LNHDA and CDR2 SQIVND (reference sequence). Between the trimmed V and J ends, which lost 6 bases and 5 bases, there was a span of 14 bases. The chain's CDR3 is CASSTRQANNSPLHF. CDR3 DNA: TGTGCCAGTAGCACCCGACAGGCCAATAATTCACCCCTCCACTTT.

V usage is TRBV6-6 and J usage is TRBJ2-1; 13 bases are shared with TRBD2. The V gene end was trimmed by 5 bases and the J gene end by 9 bases; junction bases not matched to a gene: 10. CDR3 size: 16 residues. Germline lookup yields CDR1 MNHNY and CDR2 SVGAGI (reference sequence). CDR3 amino acids: CASSQRTSGSYGEQFF. The CDR3 nucleotides are TGTGCCAGCAGTCAGAGGACTAGCGGGAGTTACGGTGAGCAGTTCTTC.

There are a few counts of this clone. This sequence joins TRBV18 and TRBJ1-6; D gene ambiguous. Trimming removed 1 base at V and 7 bases at J, with 11 bases between. CDR3 length equals 15 residues. Per the germline V gene, CDR1 is KGHSH and CDR2 is LQKENI. The CDR3 loop is CASSPQGSPNSPLHF. CDR3 DNA sequence: TGTGCCAGCTCACCACAAGGCAGTCCGAATTCACCCCTCCACTTT.

V usage is TRBV19 and J usage is TRBJ1-5; 7 nucleotides line up with TRBD1. The CDR3 is made up of 15 amino acids. Per the germline V gene, CDR1 is LNHDA and CDR2 is SQIVND (reference sequence). V shed 3 bases and J 6 bases; nucleotides not matched to a gene: 8. CDR3 sequence: CASSIGGGDGQPQHF. Written as DNA, the CDR3 is TGTGCCAGTAGTATTGGAGGGGGCGATGGTCAGCCCCAGCATTTT.

V is TRBV4-3 and J is TRBJ1-1, with a weak D call TRBD1 (5 bases). The V gene lost 4 bases and the J gene lost 1 base, with 16 bases spanning the gap. The CDR3 loop spans 16 amino acids. Germline CDR1 LGHNA, CDR2 YSLEER. CDR3 region: CASSPRHFGGNTEAFF. In nucleotides, the CDR3 is TGCGCCAGCAGCCCGAGGCATTTCGGGGGGAACACTGAAGCTTTCTTT.

The chain combines TRBV7-9 with TRBJ1-6; the D is unclear. The CDR3 sequence is 14 residues long. Germline V lookup: CDR1 SEHNR, CDR2 FQNEAQ (reference sequence). The V gene lost 5 bases and the J gene lost 14 bases, with 19 bases spanning the gap. The CDR3 reads CASSPRRPPRTLHF. CDR3 bases: TGTGCCAGCAGCCCTCGACGTCCACCGAGGACCCTCCACTTT.

CDR3 sequence: CASRGSGANVLTF. The CDR3 nucleotides are TGTGCCAGCAGGGGCTCTGGGGCCAACGTCCTGACTTTC. V usage is TRBV6-6 and J usage is TRBJ2-6; no definite D call. The CDR3 is 13 residues long. The germline V and J ends were trimmed by 6 bases and 0 bases, with 3 bases remaining between them. CDR1 and CDR2 from the germline V gene are MNHNY and SVGAGI (reference sequence).